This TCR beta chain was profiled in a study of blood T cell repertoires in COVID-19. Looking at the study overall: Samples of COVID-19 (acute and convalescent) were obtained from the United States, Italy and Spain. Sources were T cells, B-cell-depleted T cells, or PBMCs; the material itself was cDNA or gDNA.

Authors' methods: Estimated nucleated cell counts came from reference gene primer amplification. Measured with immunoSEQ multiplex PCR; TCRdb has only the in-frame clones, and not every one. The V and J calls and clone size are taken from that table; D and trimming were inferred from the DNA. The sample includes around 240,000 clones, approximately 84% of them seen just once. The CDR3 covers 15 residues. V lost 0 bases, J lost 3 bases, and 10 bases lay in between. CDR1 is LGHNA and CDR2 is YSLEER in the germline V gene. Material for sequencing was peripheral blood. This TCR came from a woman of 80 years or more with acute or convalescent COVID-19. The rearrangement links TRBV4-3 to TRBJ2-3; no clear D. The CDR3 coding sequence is TGCGCCAGCAGCCAAGAAAGCTACGAGACAGATACGCAGTATTTT. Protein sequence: CASSQESYETDTQYF.